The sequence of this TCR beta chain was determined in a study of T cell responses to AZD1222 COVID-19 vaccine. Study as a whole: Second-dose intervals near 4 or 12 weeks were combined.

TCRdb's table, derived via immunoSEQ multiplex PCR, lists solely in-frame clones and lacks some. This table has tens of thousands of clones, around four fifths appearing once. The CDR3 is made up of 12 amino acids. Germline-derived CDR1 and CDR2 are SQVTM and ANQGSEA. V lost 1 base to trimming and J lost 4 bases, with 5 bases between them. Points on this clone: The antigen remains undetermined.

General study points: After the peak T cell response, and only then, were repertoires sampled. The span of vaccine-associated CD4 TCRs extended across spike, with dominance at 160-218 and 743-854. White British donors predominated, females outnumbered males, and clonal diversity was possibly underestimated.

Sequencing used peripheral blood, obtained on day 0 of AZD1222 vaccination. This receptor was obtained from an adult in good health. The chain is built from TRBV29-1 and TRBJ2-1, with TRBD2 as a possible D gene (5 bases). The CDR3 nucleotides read TGCAGCGTTGAAGGGGAGTACAATGAGCAGTTCTTC. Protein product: CSVEGEYNEQFF.